This T cell receptor (beta chain) comes out of a study of T-cell reconstitution after alpha-beta-depleted transplantation in children. A note on this clonotype: Its antigen is not known.

Study-level results: Reports say that about two months after transplant, the alpha-beta T cells came out of several hundred graft clones that had expanded. Diversity and T-cell counts at one year after transplant derived mostly from new T cells.

The CDR3 loop spans 15 amino acids. The germline V and J ends were trimmed by 3 bases and 1 base, with 12 bases remaining between them. Molecular barcoding with unique molecular identifiers was used for the TCRbeta library. Each CDR3 protein gets one entry after TCRdb re-called the PCR reads with MiXCR. The table has about 17,000 distinct CDR3 sequences, under 15% seen once. This clonotype was sampled from a boy less than two years old who had a stem cell transplant for Wiskott-Aldrich syndrome, so the T cells may come from the graft donor. Source: PBMCs, mostly from graft donor cells, taken 180 days after TCRalphabeta/CD19-depleted stem cell transplant. The chain has TRBV12-3 or TRBV12-4 and TRBJ1-1, with D uncertain. CDR3 loop: CASSFFRRRNTEAFF. The CDR3 nucleotides are TGTGCCAGCAGTTTCTTCCGTCGGAGGAACACTGAAGCTTTCTTT.